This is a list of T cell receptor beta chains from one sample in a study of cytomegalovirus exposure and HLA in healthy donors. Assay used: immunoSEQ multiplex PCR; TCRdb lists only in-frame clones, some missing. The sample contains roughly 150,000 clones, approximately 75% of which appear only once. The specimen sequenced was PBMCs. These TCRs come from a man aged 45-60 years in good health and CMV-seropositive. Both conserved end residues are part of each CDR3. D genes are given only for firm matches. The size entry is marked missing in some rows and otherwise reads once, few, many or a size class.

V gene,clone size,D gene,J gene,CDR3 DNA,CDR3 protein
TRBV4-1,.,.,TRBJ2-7,TGCGCCAGCAGCCAAACAGGGCTCTACGAGCAGTACTTC,CASSQTGLYEQYF
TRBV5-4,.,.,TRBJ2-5,TGTGCCAGCAGCTTGCAGGGGCGGAAGGAGACCCAGTACTTC,CASSLQGRKETQYF
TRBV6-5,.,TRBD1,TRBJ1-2,TGTGCCAGCAGTCCAAGGGGGCCATATGGCTACACCTTC,CASSPRGPYGYTF
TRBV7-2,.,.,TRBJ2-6,TGTGCCAGCAGCTTAGTACCAGGGGCATCCGGGGCCAACGTCCTGACTTTC,CASSLVPGASGANVLTF
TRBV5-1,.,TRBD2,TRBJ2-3,TGCGCCAGCAGCTCCGGCACTAGCGGGGGGCCACGAAGCACAGATACGCAGTATTTT,CASSSGTSGGPRSTDTQYF
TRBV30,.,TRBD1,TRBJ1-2,TGTGCCTGGAGTGTACTCAACAGGGGGCACCATGGCTACACCTTC,CAWSVLNRGHHGYTF
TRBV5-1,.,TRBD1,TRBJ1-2,TGCGCCAGCAGCTTGGGGCTAGACAGGGTCCCCAATAGGGGCTATGGCTACACCTTC,CASSLGLDRVPNRGYGYTF
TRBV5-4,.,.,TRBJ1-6,TGTGCCAGCAGCCCACGGACACCTTATAATTCACCCCTCCACTTT,CASSPRTPYNSPLHF
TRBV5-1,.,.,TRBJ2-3,TGCGCCAGCAAACAGGGACAAAACACAGATACGCAGTATTTT,CASKQGQNTDTQYF
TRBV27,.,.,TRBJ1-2,TGTGCCAGCAGCAGTTTGCGAGGGCCACTCTATGGCTACACCTTC,CASSSLRGPLYGYTF
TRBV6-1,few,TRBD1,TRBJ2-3,TGTGCCAGCAGTGTTGACAGGGACACAGATACGCAGTATTTT,CASSVDRDTDTQYF
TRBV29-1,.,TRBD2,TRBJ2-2,TGCAGCGTTGAGGGACTAGCGGGCGACATGGGGGAGCTGTTTTTT,CSVEGLAGDMGELFF
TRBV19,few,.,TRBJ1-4,TGTGCCAGTATGAGGGGGACTAATGAAAAACTGTTTTTT,CASMRGTNEKLFF
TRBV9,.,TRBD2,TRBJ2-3,TGTGCCAGCAGCGTATCTGCTAGCGGGGGTGGGGATACGCAGTATTTT,CASSVSASGGGDTQYF
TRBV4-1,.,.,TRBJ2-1,TGCGCCAGCAGCCAAGATAGCGAAGCCTACAATGAGCAGTTCTTC,CASSQDSEAYNEQFF
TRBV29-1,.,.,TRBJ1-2,TGCAGCCTTAAAAACACGGGATCCGACTATGGCTACACCTTC,CSLKNTGSDYGYTF
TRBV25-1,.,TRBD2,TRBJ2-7,TGTGCCAGCAGTGACCTTATGGCGGGGGACGAGCAGTACTTC,CASSDLMAGDEQYF
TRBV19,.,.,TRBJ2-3,TGTGCCAGTAGTCCAGGGTTTACGGTCCTTACTAGCACAGATACGCAGTATTTT,CASSPGFTVLTSTDTQYF
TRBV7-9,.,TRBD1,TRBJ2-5,TGTGCCAGCAGCCCGCCGGGACAGGGGGCCCAAGAGACCCAGTACTTC,CASSPPGQGAQETQYF
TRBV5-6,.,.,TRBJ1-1,TGTGCCAGCACCTCTATGGCGGGGTTGACTGAAGCTTTCTTT,CASTSMAGLTEAFF
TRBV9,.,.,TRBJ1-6,TGTGCCAGCAGCGTATCAGGGTCCAATAATTCACCCCTCCACTTT,CASSVSGSNNSPLHF
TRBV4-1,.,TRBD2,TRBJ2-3,TGCGCCAGCAGCCAAGAGGGGCGGGGGGGCCCAGATACGCAGTATTTT,CASSQEGRGGPDTQYF
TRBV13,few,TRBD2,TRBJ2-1,TGTGCCAGCCGGGAGGAGACCTACAATGAGCAGTTCTTC,CASREETYNEQFF
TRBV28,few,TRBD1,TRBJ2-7,TGTGCCAGCAGTACCTCCCACAGGGGGCGAGGTGAGCAGTACTTC,CASSTSHRGRGEQYF
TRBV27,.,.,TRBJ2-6,TGTGCCAGCAGTCCACCTTGGGACACCTCCCTCTCTGGGGCCAACGTCCTGACTTTC,CASSPPWDTSLSGANVLTF
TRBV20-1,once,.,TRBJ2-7,TGCAGTGCTCTTAGCTCCTACGAGCAGTACTTC,CSALSSYEQYF
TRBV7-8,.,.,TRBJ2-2,TGTGCCAGCAGCTTATCCGGGAACCCCGGAGTGTTTTTT,CASSLSGNPGVFF
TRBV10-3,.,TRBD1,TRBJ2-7,TGTGCCATCAGATCGACAGGGGAGGTAATCTACGAGCAGTACTTC,CAIRSTGEVIYEQYF
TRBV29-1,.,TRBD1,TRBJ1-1,TGCAGCGTCGGATACGGGACAGGGGACACTGAAGCTTTCTTT,CSVGYGTGDTEAFF
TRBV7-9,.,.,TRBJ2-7,TGTGCCAGCAGCTCACTACGGTCCGAGCAGTACTTC,CASSSLRSEQYF
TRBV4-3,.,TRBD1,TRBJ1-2,TGCGCCAGCAGCCAAGGGAACAGGGGTAACTATGGCTACACCTTC,CASSQGNRGNYGYTF
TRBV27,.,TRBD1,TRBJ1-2,TGTGCCAGCAGTCGCAAGCCTTCCGGGACAGGTTATTATGGCTACACCTTC,CASSRKPSGTGYYGYTF
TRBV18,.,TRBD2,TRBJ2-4,TGTGCCAGCTCAACGGGACTAGCGGGGGGGCCGACCAAAAACATTCAGTACTTC,CASSTGLAGGPTKNIQYF
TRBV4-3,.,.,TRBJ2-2,TGCGCCAGCAGCCAAGACTCAGGGAACACCGGGGAGCTGTTTTTT,CASSQDSGNTGELFF
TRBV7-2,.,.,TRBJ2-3,TGTGCCAGCAGCTTAGTGTGGGGACCAGGGGCAGATACGCAGTATTTT,CASSLVWGPGADTQYF
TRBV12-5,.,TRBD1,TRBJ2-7,TGTGCTAGTGCCGGAGGACAGGGGGCGCGCGAGCAGTACTTC,CASAGGQGAREQYF
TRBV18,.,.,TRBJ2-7,TGTGCCAGCTCACTGGGGGCGATGACCTACGAGCAGTACTTC,CASSLGAMTYEQYF
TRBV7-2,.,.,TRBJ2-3,TGTGCCAGCAGCCCCTACTCTAGCACAGATACGCAGTATTTT,CASSPYSSTDTQYF
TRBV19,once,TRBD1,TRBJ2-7,TGTGCCAGTAGTATCCGGGACAGGGGGGCCTACGAGCAGTACTTC,CASSIRDRGAYEQYF
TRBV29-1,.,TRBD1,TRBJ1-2,TGCAGCGTCTACGGGACAGGGGCCGAGGGCTACACCTTC,CSVYGTGAEGYTF
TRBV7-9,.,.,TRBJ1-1,TGTGCCAGCAGCCGGACTGGAGGGAACACTGAAGCTTTCTTT,CASSRTGGNTEAFF
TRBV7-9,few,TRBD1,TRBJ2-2,TGTGCCAGCATCTTACAGGGGAATAGGGGCACCGGGGAGCTGTTTTTT,CASILQGNRGTGELFF
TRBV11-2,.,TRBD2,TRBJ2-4,TGTGCCAGCAGCAATCTTCTTAGCGGGGGGAATGCCAAAAACATTCAGTACTTC,CASSNLLSGGNAKNIQYF
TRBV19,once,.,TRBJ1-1,TGTGCCAGTAGTATGGGCTTCGGAGCTTTCTTT,CASSMGFGAFF
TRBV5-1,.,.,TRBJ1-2,TGCGCCAGCAGGTTAACGGCGGGCTATGGCTACACCTTC,CASRLTAGYGYTF
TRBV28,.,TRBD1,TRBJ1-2,TGTGCCAGCAGCCCCGGGACAGGGGTATCCCTAAACTATGGCTACACCTTC,CASSPGTGVSLNYGYTF
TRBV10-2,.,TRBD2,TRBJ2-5,TGCGCCAGCCGAGCGGGGGGGGAAGAGACCCAGTACTTC,CASRAGGEETQYF
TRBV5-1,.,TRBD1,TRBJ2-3,TGCGCCAGCAGCGGCTGGGGACAGGGGGGTGCAGATACGCAGTATTTT,CASSGWGQGGADTQYF
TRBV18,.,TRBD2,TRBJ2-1,TGTGCCAGCTCTCCGGGGGGGAATGAGCAGTTCTTC,CASSPGGNEQFF
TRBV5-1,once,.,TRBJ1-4,TGCGCCAGTAGCTTGGGGCCCCCAGGAACAACTAATGAAAAACTGTTTTTT,CASSLGPPGTTNEKLFF
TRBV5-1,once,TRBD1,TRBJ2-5,TGCGCCAGCAGCGAACAGGGGGCGGAGGAGACCCAGTACTTC,CASSEQGAEETQYF
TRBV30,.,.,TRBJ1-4,TGTGCCTGGAGCCAGACACAGGGCGCGCGAGGTGAAAAACTGTTTTTT,CAWSQTQGARGEKLFF